This paragraph reports one T cell receptor (beta chain). Its specificity is not known. The sample comes from a study of cytomegalovirus exposure and HLA in healthy donors. Findings and limits, study-wide: As a later analysis revealed, most CMV-associated TCR beta chains appeared HLA-restricted. Diagnosis of cytomegalovirus status made by the classifier reportedly showed high specificity and sensitivity.

Trimming removed 6 bases from V and 4 bases from J, with 18 bases in between. Germline CDR1 reads SEHNR; CDR2 reads FQNEAQ (reference sequence). CDR3 length: 16 amino acids. Amplification used 60 Vbeta primers and 13 Jbeta primers. Measured with immunoSEQ multiplex PCR; TCRdb has only the in-frame clones, and not every one. The table counts some 200,000 clones; approximately 0.8% lies in the top ten. This clonotype was obtained from a woman aged 18-35 years in good health and CMV-seropositive. The sample taken for sequencing was PBMCs. The J gene is TRBJ2-2, the V gene TRBV7-9; tentatively, D is TRBD1 (6 bases). Written as DNA, the CDR3 is TGTGCCAGCAGTCCTCTGAGGACAGTCCCCACCGGGGAGCTGTTTTTT. Translation gives CASSPLRTVPTGELFF.